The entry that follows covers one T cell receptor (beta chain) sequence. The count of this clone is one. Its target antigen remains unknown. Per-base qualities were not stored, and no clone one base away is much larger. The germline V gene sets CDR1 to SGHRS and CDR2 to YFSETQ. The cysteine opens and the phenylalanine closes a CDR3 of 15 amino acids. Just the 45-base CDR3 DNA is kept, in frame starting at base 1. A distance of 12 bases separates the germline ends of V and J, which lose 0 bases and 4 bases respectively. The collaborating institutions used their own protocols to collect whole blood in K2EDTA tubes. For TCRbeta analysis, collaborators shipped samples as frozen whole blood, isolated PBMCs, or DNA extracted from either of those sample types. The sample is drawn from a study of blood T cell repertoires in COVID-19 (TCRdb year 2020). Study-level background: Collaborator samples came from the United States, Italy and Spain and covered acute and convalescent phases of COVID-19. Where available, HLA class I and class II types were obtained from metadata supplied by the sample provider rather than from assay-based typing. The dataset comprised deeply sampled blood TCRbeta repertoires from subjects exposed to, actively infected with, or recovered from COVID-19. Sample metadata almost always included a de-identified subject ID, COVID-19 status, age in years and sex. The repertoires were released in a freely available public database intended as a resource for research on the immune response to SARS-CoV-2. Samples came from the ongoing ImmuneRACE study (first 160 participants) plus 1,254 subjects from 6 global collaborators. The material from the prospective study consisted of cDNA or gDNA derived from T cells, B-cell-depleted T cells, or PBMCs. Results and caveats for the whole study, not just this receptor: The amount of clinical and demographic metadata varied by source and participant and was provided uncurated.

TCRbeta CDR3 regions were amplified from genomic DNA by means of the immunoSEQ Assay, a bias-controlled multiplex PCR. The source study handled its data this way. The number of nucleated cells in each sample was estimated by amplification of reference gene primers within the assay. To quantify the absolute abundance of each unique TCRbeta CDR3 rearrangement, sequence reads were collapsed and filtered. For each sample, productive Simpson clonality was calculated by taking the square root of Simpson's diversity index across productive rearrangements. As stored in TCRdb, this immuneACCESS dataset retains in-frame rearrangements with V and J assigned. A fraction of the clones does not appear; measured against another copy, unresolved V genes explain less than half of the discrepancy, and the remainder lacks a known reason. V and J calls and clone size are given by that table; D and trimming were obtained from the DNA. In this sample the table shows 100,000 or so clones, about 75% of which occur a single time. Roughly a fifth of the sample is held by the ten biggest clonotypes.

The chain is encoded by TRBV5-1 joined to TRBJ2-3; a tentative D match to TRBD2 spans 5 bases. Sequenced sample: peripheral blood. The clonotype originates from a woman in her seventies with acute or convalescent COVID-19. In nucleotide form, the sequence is TGCGCCAGCAGCTTGGCGTCGGGGTACCCAGATACGCAGTATTTT. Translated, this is CASSLASGYPDTQYF. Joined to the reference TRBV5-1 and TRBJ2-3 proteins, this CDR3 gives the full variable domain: KAGVTQTPRYLIKTRGQQVTLSCSPISGHRSVSWYQQTPGQGLQFLFEYFSETQRNKGNFPGRFSGRQFSNSRSEMNVSTLELGDSALYLCASSLASGYPDTQYFGPGTRLTVL.